These 27 T cell receptor beta chains were all obtained from the same sample, sequenced in a study of T cells after yellow fever vaccination (dated by TCRdb to between 2018 and 2021). The treatment or condition label, as the study defines it: live attenuated yellow fever vaccine strain. Library generation was performed with 5' RACE. Sequencing was carried out with an Illumina NovaSeq 6000. TCRdb reran the public reads through fastp at Q25 and MiXCR, keeping productive beta chains. Rows with a matching CDR3 protein are joined into one entry that keeps the most common DNA and genes. For this sample the table gives some 220,000 distinct CDR3 sequences, of which about 3% were detected only once. The ten most abundant clones make up around 3.2% of the sample. The sequences come from CD4+ T cells sorted from PBMCs, collected 10 days after the yellow fever booster vaccination. The source is a man between 18 and 35 years old who received the YFV17D yellow fever vaccine.

This clonotype was picked up many times. This chain links TRBV5-1 with TRBJ2-5, with 8 nucleotides matching TRBD2. The V segment lost 2 bases and the J segment 9 bases; nucleotides outside the gene matches: 12. The V gene's germline CDR1 is SGHRS and CDR2 YFSETQ. CDR3 length: 15 residues. DNA for the CDR3: TGCGCCAGCAGCTTCGAAGCGGGGGCCTCCCGAGCCCAGTACTTC. The encoded protein is CASSFEAGASRAQYF.

This clonotype occurred many times. This chain joins TRBV4-3 and TRBJ2-3, with TRBD1 identical over 10 bases. From germline, CDR1 is LGHNA and CDR2 YSLEER. This CDR3 region has 17 residues. Germline trimming cut 2 bases from V and 5 bases from J; bases unmatched to any gene: 10. In DNA form, the CDR3 reads TGCGCCAGCAGCCAACACCCGGGACAGGGGATTGGAGATACGCAGTATTTT. It specifies CASSQHPGQGIGDTQYF.

The table lists this clonotype with a few counts. The chain uses TRBV12-3 or TRBV12-4 and TRBJ1-2, with D unclear. Trimming removed 7 bases from V and 4 bases from J, with 16 bases in between. This CDR3 contains 14 residues. This chain's CDR3 is CASTPQSISYGYTF. Written as DNA, the CDR3 is TGTGCCAGCACCCCCCAAAGCATCTCCTATGGCTACACCTTC.

The sample holds many counts of this clonotype. The J gene is TRBJ1-5, the V gene TRBV20-1; no clear D gene. Germline CDR1 and CDR2: DFQATT and SNEGSKA (reference sequence). With 6 bases removed from V and 1 base from J, the gap between germline ends came to 13 bases. There are 14 residues in the CDR3. For the CDR3, the DNA is TGCAGTGCCGGACTCTCGGTGAGCAATCAGCCCCAGCATTTT. Encoded protein: CSAGLSVSNQPQHF.

Ten or more counts support this clonotype. CDR3 region: CASSLESGGRPYEQYV. The CDR3 coding sequence is TGCGCCAGCAGCTTGGAGTCAGGGGGCCGCCCCTACGAGCAGTACGTC. This rearrangement joins TRBV5-1 to TRBJ2-7, with TRBD1 matching over 8 bases. Trimming at V came to 0 bases and at J to 2 bases, leaving 7 bases not matched to a gene. The CDR3 consists of 16 residues. Germline CDR1 SGHRS, CDR2 YFSETQ.

The V call is TRBV11-2, the J call TRBJ1-1, with D maybe TRBD1 (6 bases). Germline V gene data show CDR1 as SGHAT and CDR2 as FQNNGV. The CDR3 spans 15 residues. V lost 5 bases and J 1 base, leaving 14 bases between the germline ends. CDR3 amino acids: CASSPRGGGNTEAFF. As DNA, the CDR3 is TGTGCCAGCAGCCCTAGGGGGGGAGGGAACACTGAAGCTTTCTTT.

This clonotype was seen repeatedly, ten times or more. The J gene is TRBJ1-1, the V gene TRBV5-4, with TRBD1 matching over 10 bases. The CDR3 has 15 residues. Germline CDR1 and CDR2: SGHNT and YYREEE (reference sequence). With V trimmed by 3 bases and J by 7 bases, 9 bases remained unmatched. The CDR3 coding sequence is TGTGCCAGCAGCTCCCCCAGGACAGGGGGGAATGAAGCTTTCTTT. It yields the protein CASSSPRTGGNEAFF. The whole variable domain, remainder taken from reference TRBV5-4 and TRBJ1-1, is ETGVTQSPTHLIKTRGQQVTLRCSSQSGHNTVSWYQQALGQGPQFIFQYYREEENGRGNFPPRFSGLQFPNYSSELNVNALELDDSALYLCASSSPRTGGNEAFFGQGTRLTVV.

This clonotype was detected many times. The V and J genes are TRBV4-2 and TRBJ2-5, with 9 bases fitting TRBD1. J gave up 5 bases and V 3 bases, and 7 bases lay outside the gene matches. CDR1 and CDR2 (germline): LGHNA, YNFKEQ. CDR3 length: 15 residues. The CDR3 is CASSQTGGGLETQYF. The CDR3 DNA reads TGTGCCAGCAGCCAGACAGGGGGTGGATTGGAGACCCAGTACTTC.

This clonotype has a handful of counts. This chain uses TRBV9 with TRBJ2-3, with a tentative D call TRBD2 (7 bases). Germline V gene lookup returns CDR1 SGDLS and CDR2 YYNGEE. The CDR3 covers 17 residues. Trimming shortened V by 4 bases and J by 2 bases, and 20 bases separated the two germline ends. The CDR3, as DNA: TGTGCCAGCAGCAATAGGGGGGGCGGATTGTACACAGATACGCAGTATTTT. The encoded protein is CASSNRGGGLYTDTQYF.

This chain links TRBV7-9 with TRBJ2-3; either TRBD1 or TRBD2 may fit D (5 bases each). The CDR3 runs 15 residues. Germline-derived CDR1 and CDR2 are SEHNR and FQNEAQ (reference sequence). Trimming removed 4 bases from V and 0 bases from J, with 11 bases in between. The CDR3 reads CASSSGAASTDTQYF. CDR3 sequence (DNA): TGTGCCAGCAGCTCCGGGGCCGCTAGCACAGATACGCAGTATTTT.

This clonotype was counted at least ten times. V is TRBV11-2 and J is TRBJ2-3, with 7 bases aligning to TRBD2. The CDR3 runs to 17 residues. After removal of 5 bases from V and 2 bases from J, the junction contained 13 bases not matched to a gene. Germline V gene lookup returns CDR1 SGHAT and CDR2 FQNNGV. The CDR3 loop reads CASSLGAGVSSTDTQYF. CDR3 in DNA: TGTGCCAGCAGCCTAGGGGCGGGGGTCAGCTCCACAGATACGCAGTATTTT.

There are many counts of this clonotype. The J gene is TRBJ2-3, the V gene TRBV12-3 or TRBV12-4, with 8 bases that match TRBD2. This CDR3 has 16 amino acids. The V and J ends lost 3 bases and 4 bases, in that order; junction bases with no gene match: 9. CDR3 coding DNA: TGTGCCAGCAGTTTTGGTTCGGGGGGGCTACCAGATACGCAGTATTTT. Translation gives CASSFGSGGLPDTQYF.

This clonotype was counted many times. The chain recombines TRBV12-3 or TRBV12-4 with TRBJ1-2, with a weak D call TRBD1 (5 bases). The CDR3 totals 12 residues. The ends were cut back, 5 bases at V and 8 bases at J, with 12 bases in the middle. This CDR3 reads CASSGTVRGYTF. The CDR3 region has the DNA TGTGCCAGCAGTGGGACTGTCCGGGGCTACACCTTC.

The chain recombines TRBV7-2 with TRBJ1-3; no reliable D call. Per the germline V gene, CDR1 is SGHTA and CDR2 is FQGNSA. V lost 1 base to trimming and J lost 0 bases, with 4 bases between them. This CDR3 is 14 amino acids long. DNA for the CDR3: TGTGCCAGCAGCTTAGTCCTCTCTGGAAACACCATATATTTT. Translated: CASSLVLSGNTIYF.

This clonotype has at least ten counts. The chain links TRBV5-1 to TRBJ1-1; 7 positions agree with TRBD1. The CDR3 sequence is 16 residues long. The V gene's germline CDR1 is SGHRS and CDR2 YFSETQ. The V and J ends lost 2 bases and 0 bases, in that order; junction bases with no gene match: 7. In DNA form, the CDR3 reads TGCGCCAGCAGCTTACCGGGACAGAAAATGAACACTGAAGCTTTCTTT. It yields the protein CASSLPGQKMNTEAFF.

This clonotype was detected many times. The rearrangement links TRBV7-2 to TRBJ2-3; 7 nucleotides match TRBD1. CDR3 length: 15 residues. J lost 8 bases, V lost 7 bases, and 15 bases had no gene match. Germline CDR1 and CDR2: SGHTA and FQGNSA. The CDR3 loop reads CASTDGDRVLGTQYF. The CDR3 DNA is TGTGCCAGCACCGACGGCGACAGGGTATTGGGTACGCAGTATTTT. Full variable domain (remainder filled in from reference TRBV7-2 and TRBJ2-3): GAGVSQSPSNKVTEKGKDVELRCDPISGHTALYWYRQSLGQGLEFLIYFQGNSAPDKSGLPSDRFSAERTGGSVSTLTIQRTQQEDSAVYLCASTDGDRVLGTQYFGPGTRLTVL.

This clonotype showed up just a few times. The chain couples TRBV6-6 to TRBJ2-3; 11 nucleotides match TRBD2. This CDR3 spans 15 amino acids. Germline values: CDR1 MNHNY, CDR2 SVGAGI (reference sequence). Trimming removed 5 bases from V and 7 bases from J; junction bases left unmatched: 8. This CDR3 reads CASSILSGGGNTQYF. The DNA of the CDR3 is TGTGCCAGCAGTATCCTTAGCGGGGGGGGGAATACGCAGTATTTT.

This clonotype has a count of ten or more. V and J are TRBV7-6 and TRBJ2-3; perhaps D is TRBD1 or TRBD2 (5 bases each). The CDR3 has 14 amino acids. Germline CDR1 is SGHVS and CDR2 is FNYEAQ. V dropped 0 bases and J dropped 4 bases, with 8 bases sitting between them. DNA of the CDR3: TGTGCCAGCAGCTTAGCAACGGGACCAGATACGCAGTATTTT. It codes for CASSLATGPDTQYF. Full variable domain (missing parts from reference TRBV7-6 and TRBJ2-3): GAGVSQSPRYKVTKRGQDVALRCDPISGHVSLYWYRQALGQGPEFLTYFNYEAQQDKSGLPNDRFSAERPEGSISTLTIQRTEQRDSAMYRCASSLATGPDTQYFGPGTRLTVL.

This clonotype was found many times. V is TRBV6-2 or TRBV6-3 and J is TRBJ1-5; D not resolved. Germline lookup yields CDR1 MNHEY and CDR2 SVGEGT. The germline V and J ends were trimmed by 8 bases and 4 bases, with 21 bases remaining between them. The CDR3 totals 16 residues. CDR3 sequence: CASRSPRAGWNQPQHF. The CDR3 DNA is TGTGCCAGCCGCTCCCCCAGAGCGGGGTGGAATCAGCCCCAGCATTTT.

The sample holds a few counts of this clonotype. J is TRBJ2-3 and V is TRBV2; D possibly corresponds to TRBD1 (5 bases). This CDR3 has 11 amino acids. Germline CDR1 SNHLY, CDR2 FYNNEI. Trimming stripped 6 bases from V and 6 bases from J, with 7 bases between. The CDR3 nucleotides read TGTGCCAGCAGAGGGGTCGATACGCAGTATTTT. Protein: CASRGVDTQYF.

This clonotype appeared a few times. The chain uses TRBV5-1 and TRBJ1-4; D possibly corresponds to TRBD1 (6 bases). Germline CDR1 is SGHRS and CDR2 is YFSETQ. Trimming removed 0 bases from V and 6 bases from J, with 9 bases in between. The CDR3 loop spans 14 amino acids. The CDR3 region is CASSLAGADEKLFF. The CDR3 bases are TGCGCCAGCAGCTTGGCAGGGGCTGATGAAAAACTGTTTTTT.

This clonotype was counted only a few times. The J gene is TRBJ1-6, the V gene TRBV6-2 or TRBV6-3; the D is unclear. V was shortened by 7 bases and J by 9 bases, with 19 bases between the two germline ends. The CDR3 runs 15 residues. Germline CDR1 is MNHEY and CDR2 is SVGEGT. The CDR3 DNA is TGTGCCAGCACCGAACCCGGGTCCGGCGGTTCACCCCTCCACTTT. It encodes CASTEPGSGGSPLHF.

In this sample, this clonotype turned up many times. The chain recombines TRBV11-2 with TRBJ2-1; D remains unclear. The CDR3 consists of 14 residues. Germline CDR1 and CDR2: SGHAT and FQNNGV. V was pared by 5 bases and J by 4 bases, with 12 bases between. CDR3 region: CASSMSPGYNEQFF. Here the CDR3 DNA reads TGTGCCAGCAGCATGAGTCCCGGATACAATGAGCAGTTCTTC.

The chain links TRBV7-6 to TRBJ2-5; 11 nucleotides align to TRBD2. With 5 bases clipped from V and 5 bases from J, the junction kept 10 bases outside the gene matches. Germline CDR1 reads SGHVS; CDR2 reads FNYEAQ. The CDR3 contains 16 residues. Here the CDR3 DNA reads TGTGCCAGCAGCAAATCGACTAGCGGGGAATTTGAGACCCAGTACTTC. Its translation: CASSKSTSGEFETQYF.

The chain employs TRBV19 and TRBJ2-3; no reliable D call. The CDR3 consists of 13 residues. The ends were cut back, 6 bases at V and 4 bases at J, with 11 bases in the middle. Germline V gives CDR1 LNHDA, CDR2 SQIVND (reference sequence). CDR3 nucleotide sequence: TGTGCCAGTAGCTTTCCTCGCGCAGATACGCAGTATTTT. Protein: CASSFPRADTQYF.

The table lists this clonotype with a few counts. This rearrangement joins TRBV6-1 to TRBJ2-7; D not certain. V lost 6 bases, J lost 0 bases, and 12 bases lay in between. CDR3 length equals 14 residues. Germline CDR1 MNHNS, CDR2 SASEGT. CDR3 sequence (DNA): TGTGCCAGCAGCGGTAACACATACTCCTACGAGCAGTACGTC. It codes for CASSGNTYSYEQYV.

The chain joins TRBV30 to TRBJ1-4; the D is unclear. With 5 bases removed from V and 7 bases from J, the gap between germline ends came to 17 bases. CDR1 is GTSNPN and CDR2 is SVGIG in the germline V gene (reference sequence). The CDR3 sequence is 14 residues long. The CDR3 coding sequence is TGTGCCTGGTGGTCTTGGGGTTTTGGTGAAAAACTGTTTTTT. It is translated as CAWWSWGFGEKLFF.